Below, 25 T cell receptor beta chains from the same sample are listed, as sequenced in a study of CD8 T cells in ankylosing spondylitis. TCRdb redid the calling of the 5' RACE reads with MiXCR, one entry per CDR3 protein. The sample comprises approximately 100,000 distinct CDR3 sequences, roughly 8.3% of which are singletons, and about 9.6% rests with the top ten. Sequencing used blood, either unsorted or a sorted T cell fraction (not recorded which). These receptors all stem from a male donor with ankylosing spondylitis or in good health (not recorded which).

The V and J genes are TRBV5-1 and TRBJ1-5; 7 bases are a match to TRBD1. The CDR3 contains 15 residues. J was trimmed by 7 bases and V by 4 bases; bases with no gene match: 11. Germline V gives CDR1 SGHRS, CDR2 YFSETQ. The CDR3 protein is CASSPGGGGLQPQHF. The CDR3 bases are TGCGCCAGCAGCCCCGGAGGAGGGGGCTTACAGCCCCAGCATTTT.

On this clonotype itself: This may arise from a read error, as a much more abundant clone is one base away. The chain links TRBV20-1 to TRBJ2-2, with D perhaps given as TRBD1 or TRBD2 (5 bases each). The CDR3 is made up of 15 amino acids. Germline V gene lookup returns CDR1 DFQATT and CDR2 SNEGSKA (reference sequence). In DNA, the CDR3 is TGCACTGCTACCCCAGGGAGAGCGAACACCGGGGAGCTGTTTTTT. Its protein is CTATPGRANTGELFF.

This clonotype was seen ten or more times. CDR3 DNA sequence: TGTGCCAGCAGTCCTACAGCCGGCTCTGGAAACACCATATATTTT. This sequence encodes CASSPTAGSGNTIYF. This chain links TRBV12-3 or TRBV12-4 with TRBJ1-3, with D uncertain. V shed 5 bases and J shed 0 bases, with 11 bases lying between them. The CDR3 has 15 residues.

This clonotype occurred many times. This chain links TRBV10-3 with TRBJ2-1, with TRBD2 identical over 7 bases. V lost 2 bases to trimming and J lost 2 bases; unmatched junction nucleotides: 9. The CDR3 extends over 17 amino acids. Germline assignment: CDR1 ENHRY and CDR2 SYGVKD. DNA of the CDR3: TGTGCCATCAGTGAGGTGGCTAGCGGTAAGCCCTACAATGAGCAGTTCTTC. The encoded protein is CAISEVASGKPYNEQFF.

This clonotype was recorded many times. The gene calls are TRBV5-1 and TRBJ2-7; D possibly uses TRBD1 or TRBD2 (5 bases each). The CDR3 consists of 15 residues. Per germline, CDR1 SGHRS and CDR2 YFSETQ. V gave up 1 base and J gave up 2 bases, with 13 bases separating them. CDR3 in DNA: TGCGCCAGCAGCTTGCCGGGACGGAGAACCTACGAGCAGTACTTC. Protein: CASSLPGRRTYEQYF.

This clonotype came up many times. A read error may produce the germline difference seen at one junction end. CDR3 residues: CASSQILATSAPYNEQFF. CDR3 nucleotides: TGTGCTAGCAGCCAAATACTAGCGACCTCCGCTCCGTACAATGAGCAGTTCTTC. This chain joins TRBV7-7 and TRBJ2-1, with 7 bases that match TRBD2. Germline-derived CDR1 and CDR2 are SSHAT and FNYEAQ (reference sequence). The CDR3 totals 18 residues.

This clonotype was detected many times. The chain joins TRBV3-1 to TRBJ2-7; 7 positions agree with TRBD2. With V trimmed by 0 bases and J by 3 bases, 5 bases remained unmatched. Germline CDR1 LGHDT, CDR2 YNNKEL (reference sequence). The CDR3 totals 15 residues. The CDR3 coding sequence is TGTGCCAGCAGCCAAGATGGGGGACTACACTACGAGCAGTACTTC. Its translation is CASSQDGGLHYEQYF.

This clonotype was detected a few times. This chain joins TRBV20-1 and TRBJ2-1; D call uncertain. Germline V gives CDR1 DFQATT, CDR2 SNEGSKA (reference sequence). Deletions cut 3 bases from V and 3 bases from J, with 15 bases between. There are 15 residues in the CDR3. The CDR3 spells CSARAQATGYNEQFF. The CDR3 DNA follows: TGCAGTGCTAGGGCCCAGGCCACGGGCTACAATGAGCAGTTCTTC.

V gene TRBV7-6 combines with J gene TRBJ1-4; no definite D call. There are 13 residues in the CDR3. V lost 11 bases and J 8 bases, leaving 18 bases between the germline ends. Germline V gives CDR1 SGHVS, CDR2 FNYEAQ. The CDR3 region is CASSRASTEKLFF. The DNA for the CDR3 is TGTGCCTCCTCAAGGGCTTCCACCGAAAAACTGTTTTTT.

Comments on this clonotype: A read error may be the cause here, since a much bigger clone is one base away. The chain joins TRBV5-1 to TRBJ2-3, with 8 bases identical to TRBD1. Germline V gives CDR1 SGHRS, CDR2 YFSETQ. This CDR3 is built from 14 residues. The DNA of the CDR3 is TGCTCCAGCAGCCTGGGACAGGACACAGATACGCAGTATTTT. Translated: CSSSLGQDTDTQYF. The entire variable domain, with the rest obtained from reference TRBV5-1 and TRBJ2-3, is as follows: KAGVTQTPRYLIKTRGQQVTLSCSPISGHRSVSWYQQTPGQGLQFLFEYFSETQRNKGNFPGRFSGRQFSNSRSEMNVSTLELGDSALYLCSSSLGQDTDTQYFGPGTRLTVL.

This clonotype was counted many times. The rearrangement joins TRBV24-1 to TRBJ2-1; D may be TRBD2 (5 bases). Germline CDR1 is KGHDR and CDR2 is SFDVKD. There are 18 residues in the CDR3. V was cut by 1 base and J by 0 bases, with 15 bases left in between. The CDR3 nucleotides read TGTGCCACCAGTGATTTTCTCGGGGATTCGAGCTCCTACAATGAGCAGTTCTTC. As protein: CATSDFLGDSSSYNEQFF.

This clonotype came up many times. The chain recombines TRBV29-1 with TRBJ1-2; the D is unclear. V was cut by 7 bases and J by 3 bases, with 9 bases left in between. The CDR3 spans 11 residues. Germline CDR1 is SQVTM and CDR2 is ANQGSEA. The CDR3 protein is CSGRGHYGYTF. The CDR3 DNA is TGCAGCGGGCGGGGTCACTATGGCTACACCTTC.

J is TRBJ2-1 and V is TRBV11-1, with 8 bases identical to TRBD1. This CDR3 comprises 19 residues. Looked up from germline, CDR1 is SGHAT and CDR2 is FQDESV (reference sequence). Germline trimming cut 4 bases from V and 2 bases from J; bases unmatched to any gene: 16. In DNA form, the CDR3 reads TGTGCCAGCAGCTCATTAAATTCATCACAGGGGGAACCCTACAATGAGCAGTTCTTC. This encodes CASSSLNSSQGEPYNEQFF.

The sample holds many counts of this clonotype. The V call is TRBV27, the J call TRBJ1-1; D possibly corresponds to TRBD1 (6 bases). V was pared by 3 bases and J by 4 bases, with 12 bases between. This CDR3 comprises 14 residues. Germline CDR1 reads MNHEY; CDR2 reads SMNVEV (reference sequence). Here the CDR3 DNA reads TGTGCCAGCAGTTTTTCGGGGGCACTCACTGAAGCTTTCTTT. This encodes CASSFSGALTEAFF.

This clonotype was detected ten times or more. The rearrangement joins TRBV7-2 to TRBJ1-2; no firm D call. Germline V CDR1 and CDR2: SGHTA, FQGNSA. The CDR3 is 14 amino acids. The ends were cut back, 1 base at V and 6 bases at J, with 12 bases in the middle. The CDR3 loop reads CASSLDLGQDGYTF. The CDR3 DNA follows: TGTGCCAGCAGCTTAGACCTCGGGCAGGATGGCTACACCTTC. Supplemented by reference TRBV7-2 and TRBJ1-2, the full variable domain reads GAGVSQSPSNKVTEKGKDVELRCDPISGHTALYWYRQSLGQGLEFLIYFQGNSAPDKSGLPSDRFSAERTGGSVSTLTIQRTQQEDSAVYLCASSLDLGQDGYTFGSGTRLTVV.

This clonotype was detected a few times. This chain uses TRBV11-3 with TRBJ2-3; 10 nucleotides match TRBD1. Germline CDR1 SGHNT, CDR2 YENEEA. This CDR3 comprises 15 residues. Trimming removed 5 bases from V and 8 bases from J; junction bases left unmatched: 10. The CDR3 region has the DNA TGTGCCAGCAGCCCGACAGGGGGCCGGTCAGGTACGCAGTATTTT. It specifies CASSPTGGRSGTQYF.

This clonotype was picked up a small number of times. In DNA, the CDR3 is TGTGCCAGCAGCTTGACTAGGGTGACCAATGAGCAGTTCTTC. Amino acid sequence: CASSLTRVTNEQFF. The chain recombines TRBV7-2 with TRBJ2-1; the D gene is possibly TRBD2 (6 bases). V lost 3 bases to trimming and J lost 6 bases, with 12 bases between them. The germline V gene encodes CDR1 SGHTA and CDR2 FQGNSA. CDR3 length: 14 residues.

This clonotype was detected many times. CDR3 DNA sequence: TGTGCCAGCAGCCAAAAGGGTCGTCATCCTTTCTTC. Amino acid sequence: CASSQKGRHPFF. The chain employs TRBV3-1 and TRBJ2-1; no clear D gene. This CDR3 has 12 residues. Germline CDR1 and CDR2: LGHDT and YNNKEL (reference sequence). Trimming stripped 2 bases from V and 16 bases from J, with 15 bases between.

This clonotype was recorded a few times. One end of the junction is discordant with germline, which a read error may explain. V usage is TRBV7-2 and J usage is TRBJ2-2, with D perhaps matching TRBD2 (6 bases). Per germline, CDR1 SGHTA and CDR2 FQGNSA. The CDR3 is 16 amino acids. DNA of the CDR3: TGTGCCAGCAGCTCGCAGGGACTCGCGAACACCGGGGAGCTTTTTTTT. Its protein is CASSSQGLANTGELFF. The full variable domain, in which reference TRBV7-2 and TRBJ2-2 provide the parts outside the CDR3, is GAGVSQSPSNKVTEKGKDVELRCDPISGHTALYWYRQSLGQGLEFLIYFQGNSAPDKSGLPSDRFSAERTGGSVSTLTIQRTQQEDSAVYLCASSSQGLANTGELFFGEGSRLTVL.

The sample holds many counts of this clonotype. This chain joins TRBV5-1 and TRBJ2-1, with TRBD2 identical over 10 bases. The CDR3 spans 17 residues. Germline lookup yields CDR1 SGHRS and CDR2 YFSETQ. Trimming at V came to 3 bases and at J to 1 base, leaving 7 bases not matched to a gene. CDR3 coding DNA: TGCGCCAGCAGCTCCGGGGCACTAGCGGGATCCTACAATGAGCAGTTCTTC. Its protein product is CASSSGALAGSYNEQFF.

This clonotype was recorded many times. The rearrangement joins TRBV12-3 or TRBV12-4 to TRBJ2-3; 8 bases line up with TRBD1. The CDR3 has 16 residues. Trimming removed 7 bases from V and 14 bases from J; junction bases left unmatched: 23. CDR3 nucleotides: TGTGCCAGCACCCCCCGGAGGGCAGGGGGCAGAGGATTAGCGTATTTT. Translated, it gives CASTPRRAGGRGLAYF.

This clonotype was seen many times. The rearrangement joins TRBV29-1 to TRBJ2-7; a weak D match, TRBD2 (6 bases). Trimming stripped 7 bases from V and 4 bases from J, with 17 bases between. Germline CDR1 SQVTM, CDR2 ANQGSEA. This CDR3 is 13 amino acids long. CDR3 amino acids: CSAIGGETYEQYF. The CDR3, as DNA: TGCAGCGCCATTGGAGGGGAAACGTACGAGCAGTACTTC.

This clonotype was counted between two and nine times. The chain recombines TRBV7-9 with TRBJ1-1, with TRBD1 matching 9 bases. V was clipped by 5 bases and J by 4 bases; unmatched bases: 5. This CDR3 is 14 amino acids long. Germline V lookup: CDR1 SEHNR, CDR2 FQNEAQ (reference sequence). The CDR3 sequence is CASSVGQGPTEAFF. The CDR3 region has the DNA TGTGCCAGCAGCGTGGGACAGGGCCCCACTGAAGCTTTCTTT.

This clonotype was counted at least ten times. The chain couples TRBV18 to TRBJ1-1; no definite D call. The germline V gene encodes CDR1 KGHSH and CDR2 LQKENI. V lost 2 bases and J lost 1, with 8 bases in between. The CDR3 extends over 14 amino acids. The DNA of the CDR3 is TGTGCCAGCTCACCAACCTCATCGAACACTGAAGCTTTCTTT. This encodes CASSPTSSNTEAFF. Looking up the rest from reference TRBV18 and TRBJ1-1 gives the full variable domain: NAGVMQNPRHLVRRRGQEARLRCSPMKGHSHVYWYRQLPEEGLKFMVYLQKENIIDESGMPKERFSAEFPKEGPSILRIQQVVRGDSAAYFCASSPTSSNTEAFFGQGTRLTVV.

This clonotype was counted ten times or more. V and J are TRBV29-1 and TRBJ2-1; weak D call: TRBD1 (9 bases). Trimming took off 2 bases at V and 12 bases at J, with 23 bases between the two ends. Germline V gene sequence: CDR1 SQVTM, CDR2 ANQGSEA. CDR3 length: 15 residues. The CDR3 sequence is CSVESGGQGVGWQFF. As DNA, the CDR3 is TGCAGCGTTGAAAGCGGGGGACAGGGCGTTGGGTGGCAGTTCTTC.